This T cell receptor beta chain was observed in a study of identical twins' blood T cells. TCRdb independently ran MiXCR on the 5' RACE reads; one entry per CDR3 protein. The table has 300,000 to 450,000 distinct CDR3 sequences, about 28% seen once. The CDR3 extends over 13 amino acids. The V end lost 3 bases, the J end lost 10 bases, and 10 bases lay between the germline ends. The sequenced sample was PBMCs. V gene TRBV23-1 combines with J gene TRBJ1-6; D gene ambiguous. TRBV23-1 is known as an ORF, though its function is uncertain. This clonotype was sampled from a woman aged 18 to 49 in good health. CDR3 sequence reads: CASSQLTGSPLHF. For the CDR3, the DNA is TGCGCCAGCAGTCAGCTTACGGGATCACCCCTCCACTTT.